Listed below are T cell receptor beta chains from one sample, sequenced in a study of T-cell reconstitution after alpha-beta-depleted transplantation in children. Using its own MiXCR run on the PCR reads, TCRdb lists one record per CDR3 protein. Of roughly 500,000 distinct CDR3 sequences listed, 32% are singletons. The specimen comprised PBMCs from the stem cell graft donor, sampled from the stem cell graft. The source of these receptors is a human donor who donated a stem cell graft to a child with aplastic anemia. CDR3s include the opening cysteine and the closing phenylalanine or tryptophan. Fields, in order: CDR3 length, V gene, J gene, clone size, CDR3 protein. Only some rows state a clone size, as once, few, many or a class for expanded clones.

len: 21; v_gene: TRBV18; j_gene: TRBJ1-6; abundance: few; CDR3aa: CASSPFQDRPGESSYNSPLHF
len: 14; v_gene: TRBV4-1; j_gene: TRBJ2-7; abundance: NA; CDR3aa: CASSQEGASYEQYF
len: 14; v_gene: TRBV9; j_gene: TRBJ2-5; abundance: NA; CDR3aa: CASSGGQGLETQYF
len: 13; v_gene: TRBV10-1; j_gene: TRBJ1-1; abundance: many; CDR3aa: CASSASGNTEAFF
len: 15; v_gene: TRBV12-3/TRBV12-4; j_gene: TRBJ1-6; abundance: few; CDR3aa: CASSFWGGDNSPLHF
len: 12; v_gene: TRBV7-8; j_gene: TRBJ1-1; abundance: few; CDR3aa: CASSHRNTEAFF
len: 14; v_gene: TRBV9; j_gene: TRBJ2-7; abundance: few; CDR3aa: CASSVEGQGYEQYF
len: 17; v_gene: TRBV7-2; j_gene: TRBJ2-2; abundance: once; CDR3aa: CASSLGLFDGNTGELFF
len: 14; v_gene: TRBV20-1; j_gene: TRBJ2-1; abundance: few; CDR3aa: CSASSPGRNNEQFF
len: 13; v_gene: TRBV29-1; j_gene: TRBJ1-1; abundance: few; CDR3aa: CSVEWQGVTEAFF
len: 14; v_gene: TRBV7-2; j_gene: TRBJ1-4; abundance: NA; CDR3aa: CASSNPGPNEKLFF
len: 17; v_gene: TRBV7-2; j_gene: TRBJ2-5; abundance: NA; CDR3aa: CASSLGVGLAGVETQYF
len: 15; v_gene: TRBV5-5; j_gene: TRBJ1-3; abundance: NA; CDR3aa: CASSQREGTGNTIYF
len: 13; v_gene: TRBV12-3/TRBV12-4; j_gene: TRBJ1-5; abundance: few; CDR3aa: CASSFNSNQPQHF
len: 14; v_gene: TRBV9; j_gene: TRBJ1-2; abundance: NA; CDR3aa: CASSVAGLNYGYTF
len: 17; v_gene: TRBV4-3; j_gene: TRBJ2-3; abundance: few; CDR3aa: CASSARTSGASTDTQYF
len: 13; v_gene: TRBV7-2; j_gene: TRBJ1-2; abundance: NA; CDR3aa: CASSFGVNYGYTF
len: 14; v_gene: TRBV20-1; j_gene: TRBJ2-2; abundance: many; CDR3aa: CSARRGFQTGELFF
len: 14; v_gene: TRBV9; j_gene: TRBJ2-5; abundance: NA; CDR3aa: CASSVAPGSETQYF
len: 15; v_gene: TRBV19; j_gene: TRBJ2-1; abundance: few; CDR3aa: CASSISMSSYNEQFF
len: 15; v_gene: TRBV6-1; j_gene: TRBJ1-5; abundance: NA; CDR3aa: CASSQDSPSNQPQHF
len: 12; v_gene: TRBV29-1; j_gene: TRBJ2-1; abundance: few; CDR3aa: CSGGDRDNEQFF
len: 14; v_gene: TRBV12-3/TRBV12-4; j_gene: TRBJ1-5; abundance: few; CDR3aa: CASSFTGGNQPQHF
len: 15; v_gene: TRBV5-1; j_gene: TRBJ2-5; abundance: NA; CDR3aa: CASGKEGGVIETQYF
len: 14; v_gene: TRBV20-1; j_gene: TRBJ2-1; abundance: few; CDR3aa: CSAPLAGVDYEQFF
len: 14; v_gene: TRBV20-1; j_gene: TRBJ1-1; abundance: NA; CDR3aa: CSATDGGMNTEAFF
len: 13; v_gene: TRBV20-1; j_gene: TRBJ1-2; abundance: NA; CDR3aa: CSAREGRSYGYTF
len: 14; v_gene: TRBV13; j_gene: TRBJ2-7; abundance: NA; CDR3aa: CASSGRIKTYEQYF
len: 15; v_gene: TRBV19; j_gene: TRBJ2-1; abundance: NA; CDR3aa: CASSIGQFTYNEQFF
len: 12; v_gene: TRBV29-1; j_gene: TRBJ1-2; abundance: once; CDR3aa: CSSRQARGGYTF
len: 14; v_gene: TRBV20-1; j_gene: TRBJ1-3; abundance: NA; CDR3aa: CSAREHSSGNTIYF